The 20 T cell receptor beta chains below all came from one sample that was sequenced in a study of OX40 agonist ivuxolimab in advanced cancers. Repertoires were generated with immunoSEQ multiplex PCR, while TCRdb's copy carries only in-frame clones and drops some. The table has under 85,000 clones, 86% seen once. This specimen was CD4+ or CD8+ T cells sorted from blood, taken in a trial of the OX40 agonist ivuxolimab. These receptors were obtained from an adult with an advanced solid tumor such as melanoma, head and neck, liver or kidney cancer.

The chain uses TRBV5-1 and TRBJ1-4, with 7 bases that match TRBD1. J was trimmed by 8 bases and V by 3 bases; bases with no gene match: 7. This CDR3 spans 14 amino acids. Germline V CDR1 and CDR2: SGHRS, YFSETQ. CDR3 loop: CASSSPGGQEKLFF. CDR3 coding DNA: TGCGCCAGCAGCTCCCCAGGGGGGCAGGAAAAACTGTTTTTT.

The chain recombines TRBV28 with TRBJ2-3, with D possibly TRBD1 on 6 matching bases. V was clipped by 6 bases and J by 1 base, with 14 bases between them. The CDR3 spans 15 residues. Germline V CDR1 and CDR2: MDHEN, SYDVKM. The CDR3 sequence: CASRSTGYGTDTQYF. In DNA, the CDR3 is TGTGCCAGCAGATCAACAGGGTATGGCACAGATACGCAGTATTTT.

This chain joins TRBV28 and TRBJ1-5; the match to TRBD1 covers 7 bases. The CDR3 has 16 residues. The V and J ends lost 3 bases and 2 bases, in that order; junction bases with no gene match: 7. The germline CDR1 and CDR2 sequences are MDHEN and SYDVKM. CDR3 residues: CASSFIGGAGNQPQHF. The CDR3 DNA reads TGTGCCAGCAGTTTTATAGGGGGCGCGGGCAATCAGCCCCAGCATTTT.

The CDR3 loop is CASNTAGGTSYGYTF. CDR3 sequence (DNA): TGTGCCAGCAATACTGCTGGGGGGACGTCTTATGGCTACACCTTC. V usage is TRBV5-5 and J usage is TRBJ1-2; TRBD1 is a possible D gene (5 bases). The CDR3 length is 15 residues. The V end was cut by 6 bases, the J end by 5 bases, with 20 bases between. Germline CDR1 and CDR2: SGHKS and YYEKEE (reference sequence). The complete variable domain, with remaining parts taken from reference TRBV5-5 and TRBJ1-2, reads DAGVTQSPTHLIKTRGQQVTLRCSPISGHKSVSWYQQVLGQGPQFIFQYYEKEERGRGNFPDRFSARQFPNYSSELNVNALLLGDSALYLCASNTAGGTSYGYTFGSGTRLTVV.

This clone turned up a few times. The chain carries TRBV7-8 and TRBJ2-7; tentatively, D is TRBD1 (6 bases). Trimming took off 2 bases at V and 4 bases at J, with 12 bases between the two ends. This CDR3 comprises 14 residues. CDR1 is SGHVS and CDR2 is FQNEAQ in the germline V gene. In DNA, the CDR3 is TGTGCCAGCAGCTTACAGGGGCTCACTTACGAGCAGTACTTC. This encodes CASSLQGLTYEQYF.

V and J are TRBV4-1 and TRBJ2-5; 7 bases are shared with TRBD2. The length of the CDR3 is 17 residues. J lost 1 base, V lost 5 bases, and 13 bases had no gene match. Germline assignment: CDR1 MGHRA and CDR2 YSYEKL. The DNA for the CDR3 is TGCGCCAGCAGCTTCTGGAAGGGCGGGAGAGGCCAAGAGACCCAGTACTTC. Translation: CASSFWKGGRGQETQYF.

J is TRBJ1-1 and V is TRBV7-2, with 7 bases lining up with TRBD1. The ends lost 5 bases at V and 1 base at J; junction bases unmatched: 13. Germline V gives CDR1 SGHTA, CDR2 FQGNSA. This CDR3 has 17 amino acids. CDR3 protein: CASSLFMWTGPNTEAFF. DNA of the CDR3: TGTGCCAGCAGCCTTTTTATGTGGACAGGACCGAACACTGAAGCTTTCTTT. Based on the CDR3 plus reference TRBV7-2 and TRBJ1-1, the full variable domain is GAGVSQSPSNKVTEKGKDVELRCDPISGHTALYWYRQSLGQGLEFLIYFQGNSAPDKSGLPSDRFSAERTGGSVSTLTIQRTQQEDSAVYLCASSLFMWTGPNTEAFFGQGTRLTVV.

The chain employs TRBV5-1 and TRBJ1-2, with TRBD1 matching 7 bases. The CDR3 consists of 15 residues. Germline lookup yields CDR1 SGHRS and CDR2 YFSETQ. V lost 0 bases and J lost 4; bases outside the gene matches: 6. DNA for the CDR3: TGCGCCAGCAGCTTGGCCAGGGACAGCCGCTATGGCTACACCTTC. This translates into CASSLARDSRYGYTF.

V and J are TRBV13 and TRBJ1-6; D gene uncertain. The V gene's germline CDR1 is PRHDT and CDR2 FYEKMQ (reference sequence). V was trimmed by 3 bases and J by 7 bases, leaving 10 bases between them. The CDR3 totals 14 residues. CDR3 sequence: CASSFSRENSPLHF. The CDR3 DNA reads TGTGCCAGCAGCTTCTCCCGGGAGAATTCACCCCTCCACTTT.

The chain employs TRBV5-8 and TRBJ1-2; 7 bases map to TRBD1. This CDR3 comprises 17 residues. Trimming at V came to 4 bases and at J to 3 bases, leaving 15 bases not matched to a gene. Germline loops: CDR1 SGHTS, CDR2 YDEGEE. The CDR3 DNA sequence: TGTGCCAGCAGCCCATGGGGGGACAGTTCGTTCGACTATGGCTACACCTTC. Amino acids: CASSPWGDSSFDYGYTF.

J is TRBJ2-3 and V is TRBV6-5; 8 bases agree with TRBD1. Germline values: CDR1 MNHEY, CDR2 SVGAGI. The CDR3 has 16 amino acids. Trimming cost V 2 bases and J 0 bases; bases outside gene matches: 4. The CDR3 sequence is CASSYTDRASTDTQYF. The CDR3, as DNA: TGTGCCAGCAGTTACACGGACAGGGCTAGCACAGATACGCAGTATTTT.

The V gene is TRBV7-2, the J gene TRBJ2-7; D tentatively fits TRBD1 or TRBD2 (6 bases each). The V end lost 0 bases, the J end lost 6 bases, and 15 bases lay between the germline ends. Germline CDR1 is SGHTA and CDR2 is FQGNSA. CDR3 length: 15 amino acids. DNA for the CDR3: TGTGCCAGCAGCTTAGCGCCGGGGGCAAAGATCGAGCAGTACTTC. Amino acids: CASSLAPGAKIEQYF.

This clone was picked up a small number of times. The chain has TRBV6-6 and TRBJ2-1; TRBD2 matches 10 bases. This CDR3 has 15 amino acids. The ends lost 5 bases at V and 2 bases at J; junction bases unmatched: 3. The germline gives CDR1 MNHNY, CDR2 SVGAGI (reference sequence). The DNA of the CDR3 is TGTGCCAGCAGTACCCTAGCGGGAGCCTACAATGAGCAGTTCTTC. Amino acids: CASSTLAGAYNEQFF.

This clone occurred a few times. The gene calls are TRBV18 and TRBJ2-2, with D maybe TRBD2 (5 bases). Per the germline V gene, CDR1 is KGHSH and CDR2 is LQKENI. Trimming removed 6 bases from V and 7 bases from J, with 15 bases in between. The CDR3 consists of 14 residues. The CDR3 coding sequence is TGTGCCAGCTCCCGAAATAGCGTTGGCGGGGAGCTGTTTTTT. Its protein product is CASSRNSVGGELFF.

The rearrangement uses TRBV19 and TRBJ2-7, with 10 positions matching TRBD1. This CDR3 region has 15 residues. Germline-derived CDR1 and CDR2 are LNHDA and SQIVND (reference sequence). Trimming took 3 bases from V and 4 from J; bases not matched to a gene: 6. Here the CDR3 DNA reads TGTGCCAGTAGTATTTCGGACAGGGGGACGTACGAGCAGTACTTC. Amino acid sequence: CASSISDRGTYEQYF.

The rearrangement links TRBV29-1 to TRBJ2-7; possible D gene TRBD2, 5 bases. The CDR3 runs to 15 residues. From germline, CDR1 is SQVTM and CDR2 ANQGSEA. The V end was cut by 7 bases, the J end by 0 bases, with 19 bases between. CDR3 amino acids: CSARSGSINSYEQYF. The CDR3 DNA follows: TGCAGCGCACGATCGGGGTCTATAAACTCCTACGAGCAGTACTTC.

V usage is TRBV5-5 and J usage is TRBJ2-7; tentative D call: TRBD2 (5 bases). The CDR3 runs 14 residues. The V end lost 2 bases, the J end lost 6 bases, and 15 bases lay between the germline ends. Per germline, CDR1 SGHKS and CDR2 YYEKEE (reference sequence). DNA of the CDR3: TGTGCCAGCAGCTTAGTGGCTAGCCCTCCCGAGCAGTACTTC. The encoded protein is CASSLVASPPEQYF.

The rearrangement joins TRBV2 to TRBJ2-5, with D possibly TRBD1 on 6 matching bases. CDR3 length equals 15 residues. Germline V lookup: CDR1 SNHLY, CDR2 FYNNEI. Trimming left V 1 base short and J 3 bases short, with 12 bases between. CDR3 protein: CASSEVKGQKETQYF. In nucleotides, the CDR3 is TGTGCCAGCAGTGAAGTAAAGGGACAAAAAGAGACCCAGTACTTC. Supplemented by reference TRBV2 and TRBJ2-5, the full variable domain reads EPEVTQTPSHQVTQMGQEVILRCVPISNHLYFYWYRQILGQKVEFLVSFYNNEISEKSEIFDDQFSVERPDGSNFTLKIRSTKLEDSAMYFCASSEVKGQKETQYFGPGTRLLVL.

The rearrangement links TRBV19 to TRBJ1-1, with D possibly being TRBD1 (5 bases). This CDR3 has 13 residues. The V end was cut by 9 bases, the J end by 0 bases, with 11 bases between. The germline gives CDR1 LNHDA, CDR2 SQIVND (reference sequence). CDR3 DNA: TGTGCCAGAAAGGGCAGGGTGAACACTGAAGCTTTCTTT. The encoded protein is CARKGRVNTEAFF.

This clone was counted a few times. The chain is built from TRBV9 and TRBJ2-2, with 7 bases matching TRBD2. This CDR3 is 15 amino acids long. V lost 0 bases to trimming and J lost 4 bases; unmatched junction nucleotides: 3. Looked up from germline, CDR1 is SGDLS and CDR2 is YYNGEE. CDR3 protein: CASSVAGGLTGELFF. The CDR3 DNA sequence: TGTGCCAGCAGCGTAGCGGGGGGTCTCACCGGGGAGCTGTTTTTT.